This T cell receptor (beta chain) appears in the sequencing data of a study of CD8+ T cells in alopecia areata. About the study: Disease severity was quantified as SALT score of affected scalp area.

The treatment here: oral pan-JAK inhibitor, 5-10 mg twice daily. TCR sequencing used cDNA made by reverse transcription of extracted RNA. TCRdb's copy holds only in-frame clones and misses some; the assay was immunoSEQ multiplex PCR. This sample has some 190,000 clones, with more than 55% found just once. This clone was observed at least ten times. There are 11 residues in the CDR3. V was pared by 4 bases and J by 2 bases, with 5 bases between. The germline CDR1 and CDR2 sequences are SQVTM and ANQGSEA. The chain joins TRBV29-1 to TRBJ2-5; D is unresolved. The material was CD4+ T cells sorted from blood, obtained at week 4, from a patient treated with tofacitinib. The clonotype originates from a human donor with alopecia areata. The CDR3 DNA reads as TGCAGCGTTGCTCTACAAGAGACCCAGTACTTC. This gives the protein CSVALQETQYF.